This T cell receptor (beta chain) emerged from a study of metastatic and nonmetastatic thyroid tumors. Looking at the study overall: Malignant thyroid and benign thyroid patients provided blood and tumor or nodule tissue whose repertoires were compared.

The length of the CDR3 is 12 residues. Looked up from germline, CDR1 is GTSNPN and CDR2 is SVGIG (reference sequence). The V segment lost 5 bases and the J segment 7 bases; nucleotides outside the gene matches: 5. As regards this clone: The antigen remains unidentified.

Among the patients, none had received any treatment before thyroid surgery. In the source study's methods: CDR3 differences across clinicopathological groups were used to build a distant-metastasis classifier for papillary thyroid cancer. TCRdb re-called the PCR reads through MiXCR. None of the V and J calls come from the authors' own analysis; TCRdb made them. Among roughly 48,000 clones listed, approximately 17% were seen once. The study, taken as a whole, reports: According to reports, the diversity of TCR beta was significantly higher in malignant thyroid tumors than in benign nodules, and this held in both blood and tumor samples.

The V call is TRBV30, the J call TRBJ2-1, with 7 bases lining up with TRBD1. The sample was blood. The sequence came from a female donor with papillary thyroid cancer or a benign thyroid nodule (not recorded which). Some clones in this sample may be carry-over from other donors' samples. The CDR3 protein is CAWGLQGNEQFF. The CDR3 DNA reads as TGTGCCTGGGGTTTACAGGGGAATGAGCAGTTCTTC.